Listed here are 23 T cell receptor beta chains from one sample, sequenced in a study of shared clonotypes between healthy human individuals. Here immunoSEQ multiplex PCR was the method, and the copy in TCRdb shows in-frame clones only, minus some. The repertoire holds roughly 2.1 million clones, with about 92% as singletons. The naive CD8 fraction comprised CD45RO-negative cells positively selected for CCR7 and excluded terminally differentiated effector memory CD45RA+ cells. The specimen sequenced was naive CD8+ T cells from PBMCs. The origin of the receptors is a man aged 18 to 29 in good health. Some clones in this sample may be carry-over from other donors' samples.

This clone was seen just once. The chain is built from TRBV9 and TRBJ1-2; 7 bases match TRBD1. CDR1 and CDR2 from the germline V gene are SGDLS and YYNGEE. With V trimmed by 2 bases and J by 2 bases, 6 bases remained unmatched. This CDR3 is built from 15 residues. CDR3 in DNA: TGTGCCAGCAGCGTCACAGGGGAAGTGAACTATGGCTACACCTTC. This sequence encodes CASSVTGEVNYGYTF.

The CDR3 bases are TGTGCCAGCAGACGAACCCGGACTAGGTCAGATACGCAGTATTTT. Protein: CASRRTRTRSDTQYF. V usage is TRBV6-5 and J usage is TRBJ2-3; 7 positions match TRBD2. The germline CDR1 and CDR2 sequences are MNHEY and SVGAGI. V trimming: 6 bases; J trimming: 4 bases; junction bases outside the gene matches: 10. The CDR3 runs 15 residues.

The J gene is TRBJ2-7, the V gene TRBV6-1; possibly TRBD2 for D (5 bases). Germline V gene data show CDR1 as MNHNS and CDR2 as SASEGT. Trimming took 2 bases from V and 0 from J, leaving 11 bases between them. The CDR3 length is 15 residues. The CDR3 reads CASSERSASSYEQYF. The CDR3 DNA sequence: TGTGCCAGCAGTGAACGTAGCGCCAGCTCCTACGAGCAGTACTTC.

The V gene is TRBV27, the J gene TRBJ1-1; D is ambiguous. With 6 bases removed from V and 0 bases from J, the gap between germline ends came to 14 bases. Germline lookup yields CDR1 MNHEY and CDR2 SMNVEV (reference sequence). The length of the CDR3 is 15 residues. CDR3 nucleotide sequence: TGTGCCAGCAGCCTAGAGGGCGGACTGAACACTGAAGCTTTCTTT. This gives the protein CASSLEGGLNTEAFF.

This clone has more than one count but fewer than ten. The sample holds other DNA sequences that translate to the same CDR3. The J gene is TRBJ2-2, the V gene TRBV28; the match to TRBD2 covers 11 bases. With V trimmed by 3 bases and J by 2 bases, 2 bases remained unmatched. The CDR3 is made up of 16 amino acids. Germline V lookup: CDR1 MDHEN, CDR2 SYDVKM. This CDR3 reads CASSFGTSGNTGELFF. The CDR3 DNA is TGTGCCAGCAGTTTCGGGACTAGCGGTAACACCGGGGAGCTGTTTTTT.

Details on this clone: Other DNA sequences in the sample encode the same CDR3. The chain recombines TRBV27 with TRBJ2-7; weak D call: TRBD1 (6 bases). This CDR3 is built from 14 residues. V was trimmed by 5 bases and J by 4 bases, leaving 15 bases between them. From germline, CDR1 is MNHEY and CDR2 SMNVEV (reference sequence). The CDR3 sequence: CASSLQGYPYEQYF. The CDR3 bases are TGTGCCAGCAGTCTACAGGGATACCCTTACGAGCAGTACTTC.

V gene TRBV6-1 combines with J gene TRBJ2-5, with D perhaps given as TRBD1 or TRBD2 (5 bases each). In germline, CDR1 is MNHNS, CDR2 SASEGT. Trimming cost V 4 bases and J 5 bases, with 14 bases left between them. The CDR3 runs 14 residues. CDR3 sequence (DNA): TGTGCCAGCAGTGGACGGGACCAATTGGAGACCCAGTACTTC. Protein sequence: CASSGRDQLETQYF.

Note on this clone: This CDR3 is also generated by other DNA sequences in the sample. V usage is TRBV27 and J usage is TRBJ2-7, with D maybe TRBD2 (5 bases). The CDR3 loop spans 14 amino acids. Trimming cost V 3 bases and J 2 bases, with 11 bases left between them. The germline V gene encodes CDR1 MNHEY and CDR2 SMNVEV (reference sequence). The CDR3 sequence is CASSLRGNPYEQYF. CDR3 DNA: TGTGCCAGCAGTTTGAGAGGGAACCCCTACGAGCAGTACTTC.

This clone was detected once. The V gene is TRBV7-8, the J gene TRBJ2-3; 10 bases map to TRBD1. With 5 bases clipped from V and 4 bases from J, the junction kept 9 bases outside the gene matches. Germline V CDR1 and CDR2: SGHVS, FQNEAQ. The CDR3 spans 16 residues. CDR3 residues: CASSPTGTGVADTQYF. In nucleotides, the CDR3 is TGTGCCAGCAGCCCTACCGGGACAGGGGTTGCAGATACGCAGTATTTT.

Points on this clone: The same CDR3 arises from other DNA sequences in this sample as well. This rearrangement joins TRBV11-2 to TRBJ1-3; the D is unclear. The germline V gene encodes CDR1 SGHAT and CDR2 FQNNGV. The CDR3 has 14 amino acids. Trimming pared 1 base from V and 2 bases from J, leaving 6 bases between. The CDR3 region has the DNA TGTGCCAGCAGCTTAGTGGGAACTGGAAACACCATATATTTT. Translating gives CASSLVGTGNTIYF. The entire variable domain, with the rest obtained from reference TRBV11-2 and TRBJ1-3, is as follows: EAGVAQSPRYKIIEKRQSVAFWCNPISGHATLYWYQQILGQGPKLLIQFQNNGVVDDSQLPKDRFSAERLKGVDSTLKIQPAKLEDSAVYLCASSLVGTGNTIYFGEGSWLTVV.

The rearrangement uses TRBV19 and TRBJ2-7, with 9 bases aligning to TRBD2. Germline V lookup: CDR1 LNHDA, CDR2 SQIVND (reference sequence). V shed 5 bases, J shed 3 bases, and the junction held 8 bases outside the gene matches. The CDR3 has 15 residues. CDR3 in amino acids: CASSVYSGRSYEQYF. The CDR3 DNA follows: TGTGCCAGTAGTGTATATAGCGGGAGAAGCTACGAGCAGTACTTC.

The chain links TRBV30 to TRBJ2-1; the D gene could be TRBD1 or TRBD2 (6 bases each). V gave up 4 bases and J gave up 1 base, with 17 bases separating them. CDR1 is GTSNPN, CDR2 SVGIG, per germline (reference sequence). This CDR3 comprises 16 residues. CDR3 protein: CAWMGGHWVSYNEQFF. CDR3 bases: TGTGCCTGGATGGGGGGACATTGGGTATCCTACAATGAGCAGTTCTTC.

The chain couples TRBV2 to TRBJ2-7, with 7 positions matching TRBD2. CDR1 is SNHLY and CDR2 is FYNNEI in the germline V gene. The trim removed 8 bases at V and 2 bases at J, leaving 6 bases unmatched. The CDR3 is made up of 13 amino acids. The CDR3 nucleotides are TGTGCCAGCCACGCTAGCGGAACCTACGAGCAGTACTTC. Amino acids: CASHASGTYEQYF. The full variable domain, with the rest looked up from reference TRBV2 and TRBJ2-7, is EPEVTQTPSHQVTQMGQEVILRCVPISNHLYFYWYRQILGQKVEFLVSFYNNEISEKSEIFDDQFSVERPDGSNFTLKIRSTKLEDSAMYFCASHASGTYEQYFGPGTRLTVT.

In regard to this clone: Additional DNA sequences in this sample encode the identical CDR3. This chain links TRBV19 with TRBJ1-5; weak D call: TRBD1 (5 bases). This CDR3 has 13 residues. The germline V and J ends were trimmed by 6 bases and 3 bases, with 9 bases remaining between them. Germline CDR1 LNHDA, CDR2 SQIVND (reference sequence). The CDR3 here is CASRGGYNQPQHF. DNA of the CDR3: TGTGCCAGTAGGGGGGGGTACAATCAGCCCCAGCATTTT.

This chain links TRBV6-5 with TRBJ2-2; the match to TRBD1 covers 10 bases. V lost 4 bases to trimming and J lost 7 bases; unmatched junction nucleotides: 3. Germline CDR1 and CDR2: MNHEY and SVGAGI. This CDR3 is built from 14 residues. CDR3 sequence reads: CASSLGQGNGELFF. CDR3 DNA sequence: TGTGCCAGCAGTTTGGGACAGGGGAACGGGGAGCTGTTTTTT.

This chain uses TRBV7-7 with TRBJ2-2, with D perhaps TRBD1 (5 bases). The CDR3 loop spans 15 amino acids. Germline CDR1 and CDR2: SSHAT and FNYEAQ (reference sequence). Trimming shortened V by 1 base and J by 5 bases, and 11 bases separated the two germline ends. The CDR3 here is CASSLEGRGTGELFF. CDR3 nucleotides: TGTGCCAGCAGCTTAGAGGGGCGAGGTACCGGGGAGCTGTTTTTT.

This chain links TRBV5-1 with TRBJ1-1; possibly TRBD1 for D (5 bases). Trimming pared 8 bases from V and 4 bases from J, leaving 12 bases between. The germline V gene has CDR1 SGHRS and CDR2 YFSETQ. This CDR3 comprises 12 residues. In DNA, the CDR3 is TGCGCCAGTGTAGGGGACTCCACTGAAGCTTTCTTT. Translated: CASVGDSTEAFF. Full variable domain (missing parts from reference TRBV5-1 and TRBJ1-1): KAGVTQTPRYLIKTRGQQVTLSCSPISGHRSVSWYQQTPGQGLQFLFEYFSETQRNKGNFPGRFSGRQFSNSRSEMNVSTLELGDSALYLCASVGDSTEAFFGQGTRLTVV.

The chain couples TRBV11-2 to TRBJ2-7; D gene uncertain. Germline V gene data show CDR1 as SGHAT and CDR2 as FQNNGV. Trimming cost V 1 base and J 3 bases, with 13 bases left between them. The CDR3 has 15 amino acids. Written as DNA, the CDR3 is TGTGCCAGCAGCTTAGCCCCGGTGTCCCTCTACGAGCAGTACTTC. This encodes CASSLAPVSLYEQYF.

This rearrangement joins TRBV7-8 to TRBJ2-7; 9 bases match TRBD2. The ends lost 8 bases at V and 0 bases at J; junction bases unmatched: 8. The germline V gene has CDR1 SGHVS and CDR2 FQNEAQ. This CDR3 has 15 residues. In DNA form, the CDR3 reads TGTGCCAGCGTTAATAGCGGGAGTCCCTCCTACGAGCAGTACTTC. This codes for CASVNSGSPSYEQYF.

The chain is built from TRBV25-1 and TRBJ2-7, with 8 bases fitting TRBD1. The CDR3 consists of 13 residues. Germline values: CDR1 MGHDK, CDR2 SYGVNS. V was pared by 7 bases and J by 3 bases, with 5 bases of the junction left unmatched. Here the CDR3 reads CASTRTGLYEQYF. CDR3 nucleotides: TGTGCCAGCACAAGGACAGGGCTCTACGAGCAGTACTTC.

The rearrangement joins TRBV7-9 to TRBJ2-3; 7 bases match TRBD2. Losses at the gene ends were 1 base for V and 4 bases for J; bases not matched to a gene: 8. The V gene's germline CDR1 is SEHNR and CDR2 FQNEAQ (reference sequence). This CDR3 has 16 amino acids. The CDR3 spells CASSLEMTSSPDTQYF. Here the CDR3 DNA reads TGTGCCAGCAGCTTAGAAATGACTAGCTCGCCAGATACGCAGTATTTT.

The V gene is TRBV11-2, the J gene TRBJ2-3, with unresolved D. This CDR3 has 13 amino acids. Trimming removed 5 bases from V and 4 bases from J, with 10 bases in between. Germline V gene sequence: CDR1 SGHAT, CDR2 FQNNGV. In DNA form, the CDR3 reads TGTGCCAGCAGCCCCGCACCGGCAGATACGCAGTATTTT. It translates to CASSPAPADTQYF.

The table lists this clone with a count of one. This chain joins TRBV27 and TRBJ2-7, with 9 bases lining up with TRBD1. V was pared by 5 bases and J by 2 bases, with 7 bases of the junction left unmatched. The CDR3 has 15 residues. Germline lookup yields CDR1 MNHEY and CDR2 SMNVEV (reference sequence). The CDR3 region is CASSPLGTGTYEQYF. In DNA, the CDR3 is TGTGCCAGCAGTCCACTCGGGACAGGGACCTACGAGCAGTACTTC.